This T cell receptor beta chain was captured by sequencing in a study of control samples from healthy donors and cancer patients. This clone has a handful of counts. Libraries were prepared by immunoSEQ multiplex PCR; TCRdb keeps only in-frame clonotypes and omits some of them. The sample shows around 250,000 clones, over 75% of them seen only once. Germline V gene lookup returns CDR1 SGHAT and CDR2 FQNNGV. V lost 5 bases and J lost 4, with 19 bases in between. This CDR3 contains 16 residues. Material for sequencing was PBMCs. The origin of this receptor is a woman in her sixties or seventies with lung cancer. The chain has TRBV11-2 and TRBJ2-3; D ambiguous. In DNA form, the CDR3 reads TGTGCCAGCAGCGCCGGCCTAGGCGTGGAATCAGATACGCAGTATTTT. Translating gives CASSAGLGVESDTQYF.